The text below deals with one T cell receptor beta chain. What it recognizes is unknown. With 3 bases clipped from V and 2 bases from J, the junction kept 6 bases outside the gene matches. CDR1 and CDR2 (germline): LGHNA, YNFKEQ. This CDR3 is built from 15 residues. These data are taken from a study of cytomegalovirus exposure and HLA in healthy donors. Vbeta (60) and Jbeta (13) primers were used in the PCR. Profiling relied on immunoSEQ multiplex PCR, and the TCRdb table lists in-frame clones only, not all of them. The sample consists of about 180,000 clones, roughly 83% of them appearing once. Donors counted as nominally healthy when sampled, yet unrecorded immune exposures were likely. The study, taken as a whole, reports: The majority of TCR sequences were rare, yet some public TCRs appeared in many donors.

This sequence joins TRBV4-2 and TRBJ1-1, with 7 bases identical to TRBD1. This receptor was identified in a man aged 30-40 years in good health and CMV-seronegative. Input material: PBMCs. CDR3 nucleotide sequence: TGTGCCAGCAGCCAGGGTGGGACAGCCAACACTGAAGCTTTCTTT. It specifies CASSQGGTANTEAFF.